The clone carrying this T cell receptor beta chain was picked up a small number of times. Its target is unknown. PCR amplification relied on 60 Vbeta primers (plus 13 Jbeta primers). The repertoire was sequenced with immunoSEQ multiplex PCR; TCRdb's copy has only in-frame clones and lacks some. The data show under 150,000 clones, with around a tenth seen just once and less than 4% held by the top ten. This sample stems from a study of cytomegalovirus exposure and HLA in healthy donors. Notes on the study in general: In vitro data verified a few CMV-associated chains as specific for CMV antigens. Rarity marked most TCR sequences, yet some public TCRs occurred in many donors. When presence/absence was analysed, sequencing depth was taken to be roughly uniform across donors.

This CDR3 is built from 13 residues. From germline, CDR1 is SQVTM and CDR2 ANQGSEA. Trimming cost V 0 bases and J 1 base, with 7 bases left between them. At sampling all donors were nominally healthy, likely with unrecorded immune exposures. The chain links TRBV29-1 to TRBJ2-7; D is ambiguous. This receptor was taken from a man aged 25 to 45 in good health and CMV-seronegative. Material for sequencing was PBMCs. CDR3 DNA sequence: TGCAGCGTTGAAGATGACGGGTCCTACGAGCAGTACTTC. Protein sequence: CSVEDDGSYEQYF.